Listed below are T cell receptor beta chains from one sample, sequenced in a study of cytomegalovirus exposure and HLA in healthy donors. Repertoires were generated with immunoSEQ multiplex PCR, while TCRdb's copy carries only in-frame clones and drops some. The sample consists of roughly 98,000 clones, more than 70% of them appearing once. Input material: PBMCs. These receptors came from a female donor in good health and CMV-seronegative. CDR3s include the opening cysteine and the closing phenylalanine or tryptophan. Fields, in order: CDR3 DNA, CDR3 protein, clone size, J gene, V gene, D gene. D genes are given only for firm matches. Where a row states a size, it is once, few, many or the class of an expanded clone; other rows omit it.

cdr3_nt: TGTGCCAGCAGTTTCTCCCCTTCTGGGGGCGGCACTGAAGCTTTCTTT; cdr3_aa: CASSFSPSGGGTEAFF; clone_size: -; j_call: TRBJ1-1; v_call: TRBV27; d_call: -
cdr3_nt: TGTGCTAGCAGCTTGGGGCCGACTAGCGGGGGTCATGAGCAGTTCTTC; cdr3_aa: CASSLGPTSGGHEQFF; clone_size: -; j_call: TRBJ2-1; v_call: TRBV7-7; d_call: TRBD2
cdr3_nt: TGTGCCAGCTCACCTACTAGAGGCCTCCCACCTTACGAGCAGTACTTC; cdr3_aa: CASSPTRGLPPYEQYF; clone_size: -; j_call: TRBJ2-7; v_call: TRBV18; d_call: -
cdr3_nt: TGTGCCAGCAGGGACAGGGGCCACGAGCAGTACTTC; cdr3_aa: CASRDRGHEQYF; clone_size: once; j_call: TRBJ2-7; v_call: TRBV6-1; d_call: TRBD1
cdr3_nt: TGTGCCAGTAGTGACGGGACAGCGATATCTGGGGCCAACGTCCTGACTTTC; cdr3_aa: CASSDGTAISGANVLTF; clone_size: few; j_call: TRBJ2-6; v_call: TRBV19; d_call: TRBD1
cdr3_nt: TGCGCCAGCAGCTTTCCGCCCGGGATTGGGGACAATGAGCAGTTCTTC; cdr3_aa: CASSFPPGIGDNEQFF; clone_size: -; j_call: TRBJ2-1; v_call: TRBV5-1; d_call: -
cdr3_nt: TGCGCCAGCAGCTTGGTCCGAGCGGGAGGGCCCACAGATACGCAGTATTTT; cdr3_aa: CASSLVRAGGPTDTQYF; clone_size: few; j_call: TRBJ2-3; v_call: TRBV5-1; d_call: TRBD2
cdr3_nt: TGTGCCAGCAGCTTATCCCGGAACACTGAAGCTTTCTTT; cdr3_aa: CASSLSRNTEAFF; clone_size: -; j_call: TRBJ1-1; v_call: TRBV7-3; d_call: -
cdr3_nt: TGTGCCTGGAGGAAGACAGGCTCACTTAATCAGCCCCAGCATTTT; cdr3_aa: CAWRKTGSLNQPQHF; clone_size: -; j_call: TRBJ1-5; v_call: TRBV30; d_call: -
cdr3_nt: TGTGCCAGCAGCGTCCTACAGGGGTCCTCCTACGAGCAGTACTTC; cdr3_aa: CASSVLQGSSYEQYF; clone_size: -; j_call: TRBJ2-7; v_call: TRBV5-5; d_call: TRBD1
cdr3_nt: TGCAGCGTTGAAGGTGTCCAGGGTGGAAACACCATATATTTT; cdr3_aa: CSVEGVQGGNTIYF; clone_size: -; j_call: TRBJ1-3; v_call: TRBV29-1; d_call: -
cdr3_nt: TGTGCCAGTAGTGCACTAGCCCGGGAGCTGTTTTTT; cdr3_aa: CASSALARELFF; clone_size: -; j_call: TRBJ2-2; v_call: TRBV19; d_call: -
cdr3_nt: TGCAGCGTTTCCGCTACTAGCGGGATACCCTACGAGCAGTACTTC; cdr3_aa: CSVSATSGIPYEQYF; clone_size: -; j_call: TRBJ2-7; v_call: TRBV29-1; d_call: TRBD2
cdr3_nt: TGCGCCAGCAGCTTTGGAGGGAACACCGGGGAGCTGTTTTTT; cdr3_aa: CASSFGGNTGELFF; clone_size: -; j_call: TRBJ2-2; v_call: TRBV5-1; d_call: -
cdr3_nt: TGTGCCAGCAGGGGACAGGGGGCGGTCAATGAGCAGTTCTTC; cdr3_aa: CASRGQGAVNEQFF; clone_size: few; j_call: TRBJ2-1; v_call: TRBV11-2; d_call: TRBD1
cdr3_nt: TGCGCCAGCAGCCAAGTTCGGGGCGGGGCCTACGAGCAGTACTTC; cdr3_aa: CASSQVRGGAYEQYF; clone_size: -; j_call: TRBJ2-7; v_call: TRBV4-1; d_call: -
cdr3_nt: TGTGCCAGCAGGACAGGGATTAGCACAGATACGCAGTATTTT; cdr3_aa: CASRTGISTDTQYF; clone_size: -; j_call: TRBJ2-3; v_call: TRBV28; d_call: TRBD1
cdr3_nt: TGTGCCAGCACTCGAACCGGGACACCTGTCTATGGCTACACCTTC; cdr3_aa: CASTRTGTPVYGYTF; clone_size: once; j_call: TRBJ1-2; v_call: TRBV2; d_call: -
cdr3_nt: TGCGCCAGCAGCCAATCACCGGGACAGCCGAGCCCTAACTATGGCTACACCTTC; cdr3_aa: CASSQSPGQPSPNYGYTF; clone_size: -; j_call: TRBJ1-2; v_call: TRBV4-1; d_call: TRBD1
cdr3_nt: TGTGCCAGCAGCTTAGTTGGGACAGTCAGAGGGCCCCAGCATTTT; cdr3_aa: CASSLVGTVRGPQHF; clone_size: -; j_call: TRBJ1-5; v_call: TRBV7-8; d_call: TRBD1
cdr3_nt: TGTGCCAGCAGCCCCCAGGTTAGGGGTGGCACAGATACGCAGTATTTT; cdr3_aa: CASSPQVRGGTDTQYF; clone_size: -; j_call: TRBJ2-3; v_call: TRBV9; d_call: -
cdr3_nt: TGCGCCAGCAGCTTAACAGGGGGCAACTCCTACGAGCAGTACTTC; cdr3_aa: CASSLTGGNSYEQYF; clone_size: -; j_call: TRBJ2-7; v_call: TRBV5-1; d_call: TRBD1